This T cell receptor beta chain originates from a study of Ad26.COV2.S vaccination and SARS-CoV-2 variants. Using immunoSEQ multiplex PCR, the repertoire was profiled, and TCRdb retains in-frame clones only, with some absent. The sample records 300,000 to 400,000 clones, roughly nine tenths being singletons. V was shortened by 4 bases and J by 6 bases, with 10 bases between the two germline ends. The CDR3 consists of 14 residues. Germline V gives CDR1 SGHAT, CDR2 FQNNGV. This clone was observed a single time. Its antigen is unidentified. General study results and limits: Compared with placebo recipients, vaccine recipients had higher spike-specific TCR breadth. Responses of T cells in total may have been underestimated by the TCR breadth and depth analyses. Similar non-spike TCR breadth was observed in recipients of vaccine and of placebo.

This specimen was peripheral blood, taken after recovery from COVID-19. The chain recombines TRBV11-2 with TRBJ1-6; D is perhaps TRBD1 (6 bases). The sequence was collected from a human donor who had recovered from COVID-19. The CDR3 protein is CASSYGQLNSPLHF. The CDR3 DNA reads TGTGCCAGCAGCTACGGACAGCTTAATTCACCCCTCCACTTT.